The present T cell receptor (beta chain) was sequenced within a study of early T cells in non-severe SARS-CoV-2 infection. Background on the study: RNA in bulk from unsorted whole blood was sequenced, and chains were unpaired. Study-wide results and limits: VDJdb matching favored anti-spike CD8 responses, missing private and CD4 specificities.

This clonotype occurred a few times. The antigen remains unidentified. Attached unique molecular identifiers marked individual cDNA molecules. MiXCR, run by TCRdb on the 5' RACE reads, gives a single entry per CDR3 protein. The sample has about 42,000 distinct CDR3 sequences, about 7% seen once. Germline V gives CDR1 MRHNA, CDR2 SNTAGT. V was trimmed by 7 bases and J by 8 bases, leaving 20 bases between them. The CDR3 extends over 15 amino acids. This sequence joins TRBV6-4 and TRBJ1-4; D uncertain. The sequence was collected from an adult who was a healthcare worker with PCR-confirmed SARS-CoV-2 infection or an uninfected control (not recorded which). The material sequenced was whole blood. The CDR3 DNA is TGTGCCAGCACTCTATGTGGAGTAGCATGGGAAAAACTGTTTTTT. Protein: CASTLCGVAWEKLFF.